This entry features one T cell receptor (beta chain) sequence. The data stem from a study of blood T cell repertoires in COVID-19. Turning to the study itself: The cDNA or gDNA used as material had been derived from T cells, B-cell-depleted T cells, or PBMCs.

CDR3 length: 18 amino acids. V dropped 6 bases and J dropped 9; count of bases not matched to a gene: 20. The V gene's germline CDR1 is SEHNR and CDR2 FQNEAQ (reference sequence). Study members were between about 18 and 95 years old and lived in some 26 US regions. Participants were placed into cohorts based on the clinical history they reported. Repertoires were generated with immunoSEQ multiplex PCR, while TCRdb's copy carries only in-frame clones and drops some. The sample records about 400,000 clones, approximately 87% being singletons. This receptor was obtained from a woman in her fifties or sixties who had recovered from COVID-19. The V and J genes are TRBV7-9 and TRBJ2-1; 10 bases line up with TRBD1. The sample was PBMCs or T cells enriched from blood (not recorded which). Here the CDR3 reads CASRPDLPGQGSLSEQFF. The CDR3 DNA follows: TGTGCCAGCAGACCAGACCTGCCGGGACAGGGGTCGCTCAGTGAGCAGTTCTTC.